Following are 3 T cell receptor beta chains from one sample sequenced in a study of blood T cells in healthy people across ages. With a J-beta primer mix and a sample-barcoded 5' primer, a second PCR ran about 6 to 11 cycles. TCRdb redid the calling of the 5' RACE reads with MiXCR, one entry per CDR3 protein. The data show about 970,000 distinct CDR3 sequences, with approximately 50% seen just once and over 20% held by the top ten. Sequences were obtained from blood. Receptor source: a woman aged 55 to 70 in good health.

The V call is TRBV7-2, the J call TRBJ2-7; 9 bases are shared with TRBD2. The J call is in doubt because the DNA end fits TRBJ2-5 better. CDR1 SGHTA and CDR2 FQGNSA come from the germline V gene. This CDR3 region has 16 residues. The CDR3 here is CASSLASGSWEETQYF. CDR3 nucleotides: TGTGCCAGCAGCTTAGCTAGCGGGAGTTGGGAAGAGACCCAGTACTTC.

This clonotype showed up just once. The chain carries TRBV6-5 and TRBJ2-4; D gene ambiguous. The V and J ends lost 4 bases and 0 bases respectively, with 13 bases between them. The CDR3 is 16 residues long. In germline, CDR1 is MNHEY, CDR2 SVGAGI. CDR3 loop: CASSSPSAVAKNIQYF. The CDR3 DNA is TGTGCCAGCAGTTCCCCTAGTGCAGTAGCCAAAAACATTCAGTACTTC.

The chain is built from TRBV2 and TRBJ2-5, with D tentatively TRBD2 (5 bases). This CDR3 has 14 residues. V was cut by 6 bases and J by 7 bases, with 18 bases left in between. Germline V gene lookup returns CDR1 SNHLY and CDR2 FYNNEI. CDR3 loop: CASRADGGGGTQYF. The CDR3 DNA reads TGTGCCAGCAGGGCAGACGGAGGAGGCGGGACCCAGTACTTC.